This passage covers 19 T cell receptor beta chains from one sample sequenced in a study of molecular identifiers for immune sequencing clone quantification. TCRdb independently ran MiXCR on the PCR reads; one entry per CDR3 protein. Altogether just under 650,000 distinct CDR3 sequences are present, about 20% being singletons, with the ten largest covering 0.85%. Source material: naive CD8+ T cells from blood, with Jurkat cell RNA spiked in. Subset reported: FACS-sorted CD8+CD4-CCR7+CD45RA+ naive T cells. The receptors originated from a human donor in good health. Some libraries in this study had Jurkat cell RNA spiked in.

As for this clonotype: A much larger clone differs by one base, so this may be a read error. The chain links TRBV20-1 to TRBJ1-3, with D possibly matching TRBD1 (5 bases). CDR1 and CDR2 from the germline V gene are DFQATT and SNEGSKA (reference sequence). The CDR3 totals 14 residues. The CDR3 here is CSAHKRGDGTTIYF. The CDR3 nucleotides are TGCAGTGCCCATAAGAGGGGCGATGGAACCACCATATATTTT.

This clonotype came up many times. The rearrangement uses TRBV10-3 and TRBJ2-5; D possibly matches TRBD1 or TRBD2 (5 bases each). Trimming cost V 10 bases and J 1 base, with 16 bases left between them. The germline V gene encodes CDR1 ENHRY and CDR2 SYGVKD. There are 14 residues in the CDR3. The CDR3 sequence is CATNEAGAQETQYF. In nucleotides, the CDR3 is TGTGCCACAAATGAGGCCGGGGCCCAAGAGACCCAGTACTTC.

A few counts support this clonotype. CDR3 sequence: CASSFGGQGVGERETQYF. DNA of the CDR3: TGTGCCAGCAGTTTTGGGGGACAGGGGGTGGGGGAAAGGGAGACCCAGTACTTC. The rearrangement links TRBV12-3 or TRBV12-4 to TRBJ2-5; 11 bases align to TRBD1. Unmatched junction bases numbered 14, after V lost 3 bases and J lost 5 bases. The CDR3 contains 18 residues.

J is TRBJ2-3 and V is TRBV6-4; the match to TRBD2 covers 12 bases. V lost 5 bases, J lost 6 bases, and 6 bases stayed unmatched. CDR1 MRHNA and CDR2 SNTAGT come from the germline V gene. The CDR3 runs to 15 residues. CDR3 in amino acids: CASSRVGTSGDTQYF. The CDR3 bases are TGTGCCAGCAGTAGGGTCGGGACTAGCGGGGATACGCAGTATTTT.

Of note for this clonotype: A read error may explain this, as a much larger clone is one base away. V gene TRBV7-9 combines with J gene TRBJ2-3; D unclear. The CDR3 has 10 residues. Germline assignment: CDR1 SEHNR and CDR2 FQNEAQ (reference sequence). The CDR3 DNA reads as TGTGTCAGCAGCTCCGAGTCCCAGTATTTT. Translation: CVSSSESQYF.

This clonotype showed up just a few times. V and J are TRBV27 and TRBJ1-2, with D perhaps matching TRBD1 (5 bases). CDR1 MNHEY and CDR2 SMNVEV come from the germline V gene (reference sequence). This CDR3 comprises 14 residues. Trimming stripped 2 bases from V and 1 base from J, with 8 bases between. The CDR3 is CASSLDSNNYGYTF. CDR3 coding DNA: TGTGCCAGCAGTTTAGACAGTAATAACTATGGCTACACCTTC.

This clonotype occurred many times. The chain employs TRBV28 and TRBJ2-2, with D unclear. V lost 3 bases to trimming and J lost 2 bases, with 4 bases between them. This CDR3 spans 13 amino acids. Per germline, CDR1 MDHEN and CDR2 SYDVKM. Here the CDR3 reads CASSFVNTGELFF. For the CDR3, the DNA is TGTGCCAGCAGTTTTGTCAACACCGGGGAGCTGTTTTTT.

The sample holds many counts of this clonotype. As DNA, the CDR3 is TGCAGTGCCAGGGACCCCAGTTTTGTACAGTTAAATGAAAAACTGTTTTTT. The encoded protein is CSARDPSFVQLNEKLFF. The rearrangement uses TRBV20-1 and TRBJ1-4, with D possibly TRBD1 on 5 matching bases. Germline CDR1 DFQATT, CDR2 SNEGSKA (reference sequence). The CDR3 has 17 amino acids. Trimming shortened V by 6 bases and J by 5 bases, and 25 bases separated the two germline ends.

This clonotype was found many times. This chain connects TRBV4-3 to TRBJ2-7; 8 positions match TRBD2. Germline CDR1 and CDR2: LGHNA and YSLEER. The V and J ends lost 4 bases and 5 bases, in that order; junction bases with no gene match: 7. CDR3 length: 14 residues. The CDR3 DNA is TGCGCCAGCAGCCCCTTTGACGGGAGGGACGAGCAGTACTTC. The encoded protein is CASSPFDGRDEQYF.

Ten or more counts support this clonotype. The chain joins TRBV5-1 to TRBJ2-7, with D possibly being TRBD1 or TRBD2 (6 bases each). The CDR3 runs to 14 residues. Per the germline V gene, CDR1 is SGHRS and CDR2 is YFSETQ. The V end lost 1 base, the J end lost 3 bases, and 11 bases lay between the germline ends. The CDR3 loop is CASSLNGGDYEQYF. DNA for the CDR3: TGCGCCAGCAGCTTGAACGGGGGCGACTACGAGCAGTACTTC.

This clonotype was detected ten times or more. The chain uses TRBV4-2 and TRBJ2-7; 9 nucleotides agree with TRBD2. Per the germline V gene, CDR1 is LGHNA and CDR2 is YNFKEQ. V shed 1 base, J shed 7 bases, and the junction held 2 bases outside the gene matches. This CDR3 region has 13 residues. The CDR3 reads CASSQGLAEEQYF. The CDR3 coding sequence is TGTGCCAGCAGCCAAGGACTAGCGGAGGAGCAGTACTTC.

This clonotype appeared many times. The rearrangement links TRBV20-1 to TRBJ2-3; 8 bases map to TRBD2. The V gene's germline CDR1 is DFQATT and CDR2 SNEGSKA (reference sequence). The CDR3 sequence is 18 residues long. With V trimmed by 6 bases and J by 6 bases, 23 bases remained unmatched. CDR3 residues: CSARAAAGALAGPDTQYF. In nucleotides, the CDR3 is TGCAGTGCCCGAGCGGCGGCGGGGGCATTAGCGGGGCCTGATACGCAGTATTTT.

This clonotype has just a few counts. CDR3 bases: TGTGCCAGCAGCTTAGAAGTGCGGACTGAAGCTTTCTTT. Translation gives CASSLEVRTEAFF. The rearrangement links TRBV7-9 to TRBJ1-1; no definite D call. This CDR3 comprises 13 residues. Trimming removed 1 base from V and 5 bases from J, with 8 bases in between. Germline lookup yields CDR1 SEHNR and CDR2 FQNEAQ (reference sequence). The variable domain in full, completed from reference TRBV7-9 and TRBJ1-1, reads DTGVSQNPRHKITKRGQNVTFRCDPISEHNRLYWYRQTLGQGPEFLTYFQNEAQLEKSRLLSDRFSAERPKGSFSTLEIQRTEQGDSAMYLCASSLEVRTEAFFGQGTRLTVV.

This clonotype showed up just a few times. J is TRBJ2-5 and V is TRBV7-9, with 9 bases matching TRBD2. The CDR3 has 15 amino acids. Per the germline V gene, CDR1 is SEHNR and CDR2 is FQNEAQ (reference sequence). The V and J ends lost 4 bases and 2 bases, in that order; junction bases with no gene match: 5. CDR3 in amino acids: CASSSMREGQETQYF. The DNA for the CDR3 is TGTGCCAGCAGCTCCATGCGGGAGGGGCAAGAGACCCAGTACTTC.

This clonotype was recorded at least ten times. The genes are TRBV19 and TRBJ2-1; the D is unclear. The CDR3 runs 15 residues. Deletions cut 2 bases from V and 0 bases from J, with 8 bases between. CDR1 and CDR2 from the germline V gene are LNHDA and SQIVND (reference sequence). The CDR3 sequence is CASSIRPVSYNEQFF. CDR3 in DNA: TGTGCCAGTAGTATAAGGCCCGTCTCCTACAATGAGCAGTTCTTC. Full variable domain (remainder filled in from reference TRBV19 and TRBJ2-1): DGGITQSPKYLFRKEGQNVTLSCEQNLNHDAMYWYRQDPGQGLRLIYYSQIVNDFQKGDIAEGYSVSREKKESFPLTVTSAQKNPTAFYLCASSIRPVSYNEQFFGPGTRLTVL.

This clonotype was seen a handful of times. The rearrangement joins TRBV3-1 to TRBJ2-3; TRBD2 matches 12 bases. CDR1 LGHDT and CDR2 YNNKEL come from the germline V gene (reference sequence). Trimming cost V 1 base and J 2 bases; bases outside gene matches: 13. The CDR3 is made up of 20 amino acids. The CDR3 sequence is CASSQVASTGLAGPTDTQYF. As DNA, the CDR3 is TGTGCCAGCAGCCAAGTCGCTTCGACCGGACTAGCGGGACCCACAGATACGCAGTATTTT.

This sequence joins TRBV4-3 and TRBJ1-1, with TRBD1 as a possible D gene (6 bases). Trimming removed 1 base from V and 7 bases from J, with 13 bases in between. The V gene's germline CDR1 is LGHNA and CDR2 YSLEER. The CDR3 is 14 amino acids. The CDR3 nucleotides read TGCGCCAGCAGCCAAGTGAGGGGGGCTAGTGAAGCTTTCTTT. Translation gives CASSQVRGASEAFF.

This clonotype was seen many times. This CDR3 is CASSVDHSVDTQYF. The CDR3 nucleotides are TGTGCCAGCAGCGTAGACCATAGTGTGGATACGCAGTATTTT. The V and J genes are TRBV9 and TRBJ2-3, with D hard to call. This CDR3 comprises 14 residues. Deletions cut 0 bases from V and 6 bases from J, with 11 bases between. The germline V gene has CDR1 SGDLS and CDR2 YYNGEE.

This clonotype occurred many times. The genes are TRBV12-3 or TRBV12-4 and TRBJ1-6; D is undetermined. The CDR3 loop spans 14 amino acids. The V gene lost 8 bases and the J gene lost 7 bases, with 15 bases spanning the gap. CDR3 nucleotide sequence: TGTGCCAGCGGGTCACCGGGAAGGAATTCACCCCTCCACTTT. Its translation: CASGSPGRNSPLHF.